One and the same sample provided the 5 T cell receptor beta chains below, sequenced in a study of blood T cells in healthy people across ages. A J-beta primer mix and a sample-barcoded 5' primer were used in a second PCR of roughly 7 to 12 cycles. TCRdb fed the 5' RACE reads into MiXCR, producing one record per CDR3 protein. The data contain about 1.8 million distinct CDR3 sequences, around half of them singletons. Sequencing input: blood. All receptors come from a woman in her thirties or forties in good health.

The J gene is TRBJ2-5, the V gene TRBV20-1; D possibly corresponds to TRBD2 (6 bases). V lost 3 bases, J lost 7 bases, and 9 bases lay in between. Germline CDR1 reads DFQATT; CDR2 reads SNEGSKA (reference sequence). This CDR3 is built from 11 residues. CDR3 nucleotide sequence: TGCAGTGCTAGTCTCGGGGGGACCCAGTACTTC. Protein: CSASLGGTQYF.

On this clonotype itself: Since the CDR3 does not end with the conserved phenylalanine or tryptophan, this likely comes from a read error. The gene calls are TRBV6-5 and TRBJ2-7, with 8 bases that match TRBD1. V shed 5 bases, J shed 0 bases, and the junction held 6 bases outside the gene matches. Germline assignment: CDR1 MNHEY and CDR2 SVGAGI. The CDR3 spans 15 residues. The DNA for the CDR3 is TGTGCCAGCAGTATAGTCGGGACAGGCTCCTACGAGCAGTACTCC. It encodes CASSIVGTGSYEQYS.

The chain recombines TRBV6-2 or TRBV6-3 with TRBJ2-7; 7 bases map to TRBD1. TRBJ2-5 matches the DNA end more closely, so the J call is doubtful. Germline lookup yields CDR1 MNHEY and CDR2 SVGEGT. The CDR3 covers 14 residues. The CDR3 region is CASTISGGWKTQYF. In nucleotides, the CDR3 is TGTGCCAGCACAATCTCAGGGGGTTGGAAGACCCAGTACTTC.

The chain joins TRBV28 to TRBJ1-2; D unclear. Trimming removed 5 bases at V and 0 bases at J, with 16 bases between. Germline-derived CDR1 and CDR2 are MDHEN and SYDVKM. This CDR3 has 16 amino acids. CDR3 nucleotide sequence: TGTGCCAGCAGTCCCATATCAAAGGGTACTAACTATGGCTACACCTTC. It yields the protein CASSPISKGTNYGYTF.

This chain connects TRBV28 to TRBJ1-6, with 8 bases identical to TRBD1. The CDR3 contains 14 residues. The trim removed 4 bases at V and 7 bases at J, leaving 3 bases unmatched. Germline CDR1 MDHEN, CDR2 SYDVKM. The CDR3 sequence: CASSSGGENSPLHF. The CDR3 DNA follows: TGTGCCAGCAGTTCAGGGGGCGAAAATTCACCCCTCCACTTT.